The 24 T cell receptor beta chains below come from one sample, sequenced in a study of blood T cell repertoires in COVID-19. Some clones are missing from TCRdb's copy, which holds only in-frame ones; the method was immunoSEQ multiplex PCR. Of fewer than 90,000 clones in the sample, less than 85% were seen once. The sample consisted of peripheral blood. The receptors here all came from a woman at least 80 years old with acute or convalescent COVID-19.

This chain joins TRBV24-1 and TRBJ2-2; 10 bases align to TRBD2. This CDR3 has 18 amino acids. J gave up 4 bases and V 4 bases, and 11 bases lay outside the gene matches. CDR1 KGHDR and CDR2 SFDVKD come from the germline V gene. The DNA of the CDR3 is TGTGCCACCAGTGACCCCTCAGCGGGAGGGCCCGGCACCGGGGAGCTGTTTTTT. It yields the protein CATSDPSAGGPGTGELFF.

The chain links TRBV19 to TRBJ1-6; 7 nucleotides agree with TRBD1. Germline V CDR1 and CDR2: LNHDA, SQIVND (reference sequence). Trimming removed 4 bases from V and 6 bases from J; junction bases left unmatched: 6. The CDR3 sequence is 15 residues long. The chain's CDR3 is CASSSEGAINSPLHF. As DNA, the CDR3 is TGTGCCAGTAGTAGTGAGGGGGCGATTAATTCACCCCTCCACTTT.

The chain recombines TRBV10-1 with TRBJ1-1; the D is unclear. V lost 5 bases and J lost 1, with 2 bases in between. This CDR3 has 11 amino acids. The germline V gene encodes CDR1 WNHNN and CDR2 SYGVQD (reference sequence). DNA for the CDR3: TGCGCCAGCAGTCGGAACACTGAAGCTTTCTTT. This gives the protein CASSRNTEAFF.

V gene TRBV24-1 combines with J gene TRBJ1-5; D is unclear. The length of the CDR3 is 13 residues. V gave up 8 bases and J gave up 3 bases, with 10 bases separating them. Germline CDR1 is KGHDR and CDR2 is SFDVKD. Here the CDR3 reads CATIGATNQPQHF. CDR3 nucleotide sequence: TGTGCCACCATTGGAGCTACCAATCAGCCCCAGCATTTT.

This clone has only a few counts. The chain couples TRBV7-9 to TRBJ2-3, with TRBD2 matching 8 bases. With 2 bases clipped from V and 2 bases from J, the junction kept 9 bases outside the gene matches. The CDR3 spans 17 residues. Germline V gene lookup returns CDR1 SEHNR and CDR2 FQNEAQ (reference sequence). CDR3 protein: CASSLSRLATLTDTQYF. In nucleotides, the CDR3 is TGTGCCAGCAGCTTATCCCGACTAGCGACCCTCACAGATACGCAGTATTTT.

This clone has just a few counts. Other DNA sequences in the sample encode the same CDR3. CDR3 sequence reads: CASSLRGGSGNTIYF. The CDR3 region has the DNA TGTGCCAGCAGCTTGAGAGGAGGGTCTGGAAACACCATATATTTT. This chain joins TRBV5-8 and TRBJ1-3; D ambiguous. Deletions cut 1 base from V and 1 base from J, with 9 bases between. CDR1 and CDR2 from the germline V gene are SGHTS and YDEGEE. The CDR3 runs 15 residues.

The chain uses TRBV5-6 and TRBJ2-5, with 9 bases fitting TRBD2. The CDR3 runs to 15 residues. After removal of 4 bases from V and 5 bases from J, the junction contained 9 bases not matched to a gene. Germline V gene lookup returns CDR1 SGHDT and CDR2 YYEEEE. CDR3 residues: CASSSDLAGGETQYF. The CDR3 coding sequence is TGTGCCAGCAGCAGTGACCTGGCGGGAGGGGAGACCCAGTACTTC.

The chain has TRBV15 and TRBJ2-7; TRBD1 matches 9 bases. Trimming at V came to 3 bases and at J to 6 bases, leaving 9 bases not matched to a gene. Germline V CDR1 and CDR2: LNHNV, YYDKDF (reference sequence). The CDR3 totals 15 residues. DNA for the CDR3: TGTGCCACCAGCAGGGCGAGGACAGGGGCATTCGAGCAGTACTTC. It yields the protein CATSRARTGAFEQYF.

This clone was found once. This chain connects TRBV4-1 to TRBJ1-3; 9 positions agree with TRBD1. This CDR3 has 17 amino acids. V trimming: 0 bases; J trimming: 3 bases; junction bases outside the gene matches: 6. Germline CDR1 is MGHRA and CDR2 is YSYEKL. The CDR3 nucleotides read TGCGCCAGCAGCCAAGATCCACAGGGGGCTTATGGAAACACCATATATTTT. It yields the protein CASSQDPQGAYGNTIYF.

This rearrangement joins TRBV3-1 (or the pseudogene TRBV3-2) to TRBJ2-7, with TRBD2 as a possible D gene (5 bases). The germline V and J ends were trimmed by 0 bases and 4 bases, with 16 bases remaining between them. The germline CDR1 and CDR2 sequences are LGHDT and YNNKEL (reference sequence). The CDR3 consists of 16 residues. The CDR3 DNA reads as TGTGCCAGCAGCCAAGATAGGAGGCAGACTGAATACGAGCAGTACTTC. It encodes CASSQDRRQTEYEQYF.

The chain carries TRBV29-1 and TRBJ2-5; 10 bases are a match to TRBD2. CDR1 is SQVTM, CDR2 ANQGSEA, per germline. This CDR3 region has 12 residues. Trimming cost V 7 bases and J 5 bases; bases outside gene matches: 4. The CDR3 nucleotides are TGCAGCGGGAATAGCGGGGGGGAGACCCAGTACTTC. Its translation is CSGNSGGETQYF.

The J gene is TRBJ2-7, the V gene TRBV3-1 (or the pseudogene TRBV3-2), with 9 bases lining up with TRBD1. V shed 2 bases, J shed 8 bases, and the junction held 4 bases outside the gene matches. Germline V gene data show CDR1 as LGHDT and CDR2 as YNNKEL (reference sequence). The CDR3 covers 13 residues. CDR3 nucleotide sequence: TGTGCCAGCAGCCAATTGGACAGGGGCAAGCAGTACTTC. Protein: CASSQLDRGKQYF.

The rearrangement uses TRBV2 and TRBJ2-1; 9 nucleotides line up with TRBD2. After removal of 7 bases from V and 6 bases from J, the junction contained 10 bases not matched to a gene. CDR1 SNHLY and CDR2 FYNNEI come from the germline V gene. The CDR3 is made up of 15 amino acids. In DNA, the CDR3 is TGTGCCAGCATCCTAAGCGGGACTAGCAGCAATGAGCAGTTCTTC. Protein: CASILSGTSSNEQFF.

This clone appeared once. The genes are TRBV20-1 and TRBJ2-7; D is possibly TRBD2 (5 bases). The CDR3 contains 14 residues. Germline assignment: CDR1 DFQATT and CDR2 SNEGSKA (reference sequence). Deletions cut 3 bases from V and 4 bases from J, with 16 bases between. The CDR3 sequence is CSASRPRGRYEQYF. The CDR3 bases are TGCAGTGCTAGTAGGCCTCGGGGTCGGTACGAGCAGTACTTC.

This clone was counted only a few times. The CDR3, as DNA: TGTGCCATCAGCCTAGACAGGGGGAACAACGAGCAGTACTTC. Residues: CAISLDRGNNEQYF. The chain is built from TRBV10-3 and TRBJ2-7, with 9 bases matching TRBD1. Germline CDR1 reads ENHRY; CDR2 reads SYGVKD. The CDR3 extends over 14 amino acids. V was clipped by 6 bases and J by 5 bases; unmatched bases: 8.

In its sample, this clone was seen once. The genes are TRBV5-6 and TRBJ1-1; no firm D call. Germline CDR1 SGHDT, CDR2 YYEEEE. Trimming removed 2 bases from V and 3 bases from J, with 5 bases in between. The CDR3 has 12 residues. The chain's CDR3 is CASSLDYTEAFF. Here the CDR3 DNA reads TGTGCCAGCAGCTTAGACTACACTGAAGCTTTCTTT.

The J gene is TRBJ2-3, the V gene TRBV5-6; no reliable D call. Per germline, CDR1 SGHDT and CDR2 YYEEEE. Between the trimmed V and J ends, which lost 0 bases and 6 bases, there was a span of 8 bases. This CDR3 is 13 amino acids long. The CDR3 bases are TGTGCCAGCAGCTTGGGTCTTCTGGATACGCAGTATTTT. Translation: CASSLGLLDTQYF. Based on the CDR3 plus reference TRBV5-6 and TRBJ2-3, the full variable domain is DAGVTQSPTHLIKTRGQQVTLRCSPKSGHDTVSWYQQALGQGPQFIFQYYEEEERQRGNFPDRFSGHQFPNYSSELNVNALLLGDSALYLCASSLGLLDTQYFGPGTRLTVL.

The J gene is TRBJ1-1, the V gene TRBV5-4; tentative D call: TRBD1 (6 bases). This CDR3 spans 16 amino acids. In germline, CDR1 is SGHNT, CDR2 YYREEE (reference sequence). Trimming pared 7 bases from V and 1 base from J, leaving 20 bases between. The CDR3 loop reads CASPGGGAERNTEAFF. The CDR3 nucleotides read TGTGCCAGCCCCGGGGGGGGCGCGGAGAGGAACACTGAAGCTTTCTTT.

This clone has a handful of counts. This chain uses TRBV19 with TRBJ1-2; the match to TRBD1 covers 10 bases. The V segment lost 2 bases and the J segment 4 bases; nucleotides outside the gene matches: 4. Germline V gives CDR1 LNHDA, CDR2 SQIVND (reference sequence). This CDR3 has 15 residues. CDR3 residues: CASSIRGQGRYGYTF. The CDR3 region has the DNA TGTGCCAGTAGTATAAGGGGACAGGGGCGCTATGGCTACACCTTC. Full variable domain (remainder filled in from reference TRBV19 and TRBJ1-2): DGGITQSPKYLFRKEGQNVTLSCEQNLNHDAMYWYRQDPGQGLRLIYYSQIVNDFQKGDIAEGYSVSREKKESFPLTVTSAQKNPTAFYLCASSIRGQGRYGYTFGSGTRLTVV.

V gene TRBV6-5 combines with J gene TRBJ1-1, with 8 bases lining up with TRBD1. V lost 2 bases and J lost 1; bases outside the gene matches: 3. This CDR3 is 15 amino acids long. In germline, CDR1 is MNHEY, CDR2 SVGAGI. CDR3 residues: CASSYQGAGNTEAFF. CDR3 nucleotides: TGTGCCAGCAGTTACCAGGGGGCAGGGAACACTGAAGCTTTCTTT.

This chain joins TRBV18 and TRBJ2-1; TRBD2 matches at 8 bases. V was clipped by 4 bases and J by 4 bases; unmatched bases: 6. This CDR3 spans 15 amino acids. Germline-derived CDR1 and CDR2 are KGHSH and LQKENI. CDR3 in amino acids: CASSRPAGEYNEQFF. The CDR3, as DNA: TGTGCCAGCTCACGGCCAGCGGGAGAGTACAATGAGCAGTTCTTC.

The V call is TRBV5-8, the J call TRBJ2-1; D uncertain. V lost 0 bases, J lost 13 bases, and 14 bases lay in between. Germline CDR1 SGHTS, CDR2 YDEGEE. CDR3 length: 13 amino acids. CDR3 sequence: CASSLDSDSIQFF. The DNA for the CDR3 is TGTGCCAGCAGCTTGGACTCTGATAGCATTCAGTTCTTC.

The chain combines TRBV5-6 with TRBJ2-5, with D unclear. The CDR3 is 11 residues long. Germline lookup yields CDR1 SGHDT and CDR2 YYEEEE. V was shortened by 2 bases and J by 4 bases, with 3 bases between the two germline ends. For the CDR3, the DNA is TGTGCCAGCAGCTTCGGAGAGACCCAGTACTTC. Protein sequence: CASSFGETQYF.

The chain recombines TRBV7-9 with TRBJ2-1; TRBD2 agrees at 9 bases. V lost 5 bases to trimming and J lost 6 bases; unmatched junction nucleotides: 8. Germline V gene sequence: CDR1 SEHNR, CDR2 FQNEAQ (reference sequence). The CDR3 covers 15 residues. In DNA, the CDR3 is TGTGCCAGCAGCCCCAAGGGACTAGCCTCCAATGAGCAGTTCTTC. This gives the protein CASSPKGLASNEQFF.